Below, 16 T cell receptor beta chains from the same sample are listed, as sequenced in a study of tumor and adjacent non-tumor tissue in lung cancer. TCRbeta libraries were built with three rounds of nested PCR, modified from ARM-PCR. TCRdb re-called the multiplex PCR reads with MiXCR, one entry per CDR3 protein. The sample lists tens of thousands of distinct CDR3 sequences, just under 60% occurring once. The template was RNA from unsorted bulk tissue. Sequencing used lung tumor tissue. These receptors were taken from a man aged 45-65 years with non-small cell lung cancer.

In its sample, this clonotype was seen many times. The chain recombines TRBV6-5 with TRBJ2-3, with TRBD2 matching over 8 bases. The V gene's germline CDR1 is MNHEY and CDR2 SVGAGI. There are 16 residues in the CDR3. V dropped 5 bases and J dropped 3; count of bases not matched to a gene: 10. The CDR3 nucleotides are TGTGCCAGCAGTCCAAGCGGGAGCGGGCGGACAGATACGCAGTATTTT. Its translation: CASSPSGSGRTDTQYF.

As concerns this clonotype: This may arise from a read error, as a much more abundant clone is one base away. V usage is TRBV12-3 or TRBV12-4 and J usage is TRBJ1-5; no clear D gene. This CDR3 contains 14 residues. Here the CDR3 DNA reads TGTGTCAGCAGTTTAGAGGCAGAAAATCAGCCCCAGCATTTT. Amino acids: CVSSLEAENQPQHF.

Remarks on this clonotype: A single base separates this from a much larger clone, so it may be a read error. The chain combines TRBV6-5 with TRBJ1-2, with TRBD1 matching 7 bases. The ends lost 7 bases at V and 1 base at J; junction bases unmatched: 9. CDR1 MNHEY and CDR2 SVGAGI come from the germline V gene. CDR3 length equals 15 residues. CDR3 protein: CASTRFRGGNYGYTF. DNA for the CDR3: TGTGCCAGCACCAGATTCAGGGGGGGTAACTATGGCTACACCTTC.

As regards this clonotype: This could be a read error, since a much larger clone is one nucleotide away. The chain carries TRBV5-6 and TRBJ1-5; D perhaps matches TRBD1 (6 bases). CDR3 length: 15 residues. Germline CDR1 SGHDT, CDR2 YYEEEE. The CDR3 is CTSSFEGEGNQPQHF. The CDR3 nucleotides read TGTACCAGCAGCTTCGAGGGGGAAGGCAATCAGCCCCAGCATTTT.

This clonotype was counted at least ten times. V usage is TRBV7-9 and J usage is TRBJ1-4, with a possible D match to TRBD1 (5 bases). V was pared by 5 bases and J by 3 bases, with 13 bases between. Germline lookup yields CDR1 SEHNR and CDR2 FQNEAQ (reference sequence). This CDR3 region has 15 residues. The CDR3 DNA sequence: TGTGCCAGCAGCCTCATGGGACCGCCTAATGAAAAACTGTTTTTT. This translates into CASSLMGPPNEKLFF.

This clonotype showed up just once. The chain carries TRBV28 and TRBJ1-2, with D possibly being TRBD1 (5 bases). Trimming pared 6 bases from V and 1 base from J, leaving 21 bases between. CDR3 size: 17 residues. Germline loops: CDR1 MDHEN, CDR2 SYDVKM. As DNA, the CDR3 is TGTGCCAGCAGACAGGCGAGGGGACGGCCAATTAACTATGGCTACACCTTC. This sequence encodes CASRQARGRPINYGYTF.

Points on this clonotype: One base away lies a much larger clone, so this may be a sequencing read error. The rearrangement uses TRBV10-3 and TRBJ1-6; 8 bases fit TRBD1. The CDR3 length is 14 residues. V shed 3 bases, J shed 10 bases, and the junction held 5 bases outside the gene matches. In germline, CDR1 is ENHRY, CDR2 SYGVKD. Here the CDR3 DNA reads TGTGCCATCAGTGAAGGGGCAGGGGGCTCACCCCTCCACTTT. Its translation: CAISEGAGGSPLHF.

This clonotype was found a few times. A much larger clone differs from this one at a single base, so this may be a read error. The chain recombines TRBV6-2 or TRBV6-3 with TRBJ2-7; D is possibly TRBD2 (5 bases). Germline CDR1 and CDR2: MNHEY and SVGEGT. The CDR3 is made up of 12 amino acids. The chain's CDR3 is CASTQTDYEQNF. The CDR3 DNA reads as TGTGCCAGCACCCAAACAGACTACGAGCAGAACTTC.

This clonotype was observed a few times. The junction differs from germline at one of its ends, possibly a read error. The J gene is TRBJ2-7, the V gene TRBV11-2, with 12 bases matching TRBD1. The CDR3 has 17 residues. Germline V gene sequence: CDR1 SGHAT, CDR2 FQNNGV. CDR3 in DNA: TGTGCCGGCAGCTTGGGGACAGGGGGCGCGGGCTCCTACGAGCAGTACTTC. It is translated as CAGSLGTGGAGSYEQYF.

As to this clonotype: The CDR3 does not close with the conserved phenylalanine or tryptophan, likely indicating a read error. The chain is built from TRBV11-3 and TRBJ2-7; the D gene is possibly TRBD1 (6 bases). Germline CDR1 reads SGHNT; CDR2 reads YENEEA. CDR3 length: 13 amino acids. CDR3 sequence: CTSSLDRDYEQYL. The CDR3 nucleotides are TGTACCAGCAGCTTGGACAGAGACTACGAGCAGTACCTC.

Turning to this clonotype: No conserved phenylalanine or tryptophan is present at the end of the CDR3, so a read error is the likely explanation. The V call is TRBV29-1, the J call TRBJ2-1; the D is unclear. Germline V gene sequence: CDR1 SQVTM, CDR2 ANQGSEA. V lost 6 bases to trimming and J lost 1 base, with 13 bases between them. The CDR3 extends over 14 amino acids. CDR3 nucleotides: TGCAGCGTCGCGCGCCGAGGTTCCTACAATGAGCAGTTCATT. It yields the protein CSVARRGSYNEQFI.

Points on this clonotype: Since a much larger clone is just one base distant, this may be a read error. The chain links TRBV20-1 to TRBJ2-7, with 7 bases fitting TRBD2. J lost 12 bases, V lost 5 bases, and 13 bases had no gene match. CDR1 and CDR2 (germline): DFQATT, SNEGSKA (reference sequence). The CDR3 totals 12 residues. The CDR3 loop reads CSAADAGESGYF. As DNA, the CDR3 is TGCAGTGCTGCTGATGCGGGAGAGTCCGGGTACTTC.

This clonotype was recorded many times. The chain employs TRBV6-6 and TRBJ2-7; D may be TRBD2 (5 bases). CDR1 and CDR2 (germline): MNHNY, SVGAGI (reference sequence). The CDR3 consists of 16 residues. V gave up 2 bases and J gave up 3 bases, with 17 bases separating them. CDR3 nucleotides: TGTGCCAGCAGTTACACCTACCGACACGGGATCTACGAGCAGTACTTC. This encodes CASSYTYRHGIYEQYF.

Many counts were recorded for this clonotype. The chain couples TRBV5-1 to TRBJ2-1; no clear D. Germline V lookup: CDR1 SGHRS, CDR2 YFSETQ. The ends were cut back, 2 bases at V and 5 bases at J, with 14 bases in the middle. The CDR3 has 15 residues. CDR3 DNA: TGCGCCAGCAGCTTTTCCGTTGGAAAAGACAATGAGCAGTTCTTC. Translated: CASSFSVGKDNEQFF.

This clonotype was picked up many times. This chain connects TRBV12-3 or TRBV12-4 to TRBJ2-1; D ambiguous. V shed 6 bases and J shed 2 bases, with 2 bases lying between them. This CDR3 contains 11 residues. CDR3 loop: CASSAYNEQFF. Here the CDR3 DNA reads TGTGCCAGCAGCGCCTACAATGAGCAGTTCTTC.

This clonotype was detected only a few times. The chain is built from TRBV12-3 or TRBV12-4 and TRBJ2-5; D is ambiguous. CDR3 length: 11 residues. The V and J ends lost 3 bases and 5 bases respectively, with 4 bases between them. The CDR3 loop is CASSLTETQYF. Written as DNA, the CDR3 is TGTGCCAGCAGTTTGACTGAGACCCAGTACTTC.